The source of this T cell receptor (beta chain) is a study of PD-1 blockade in classical Hodgkin lymphoma. Overall study findings and caveats: There remain no defined causes for the repertoire differences, which possibly reflect disease activity or prior therapy.

Points on this clone: Its antigen is as yet unknown.

Brentuximab vedotin exposure varied among the patients, all of whom had relapsed after autologous stem cell transplantation. The germline V gene encodes CDR1 SGHNT and CDR2 YYREEE (reference sequence). CDR3 length: 17 residues. V lost 0 bases to trimming and J lost 2 bases; unmatched junction nucleotides: 3. Measured with immunoSEQ multiplex PCR; TCRdb has only the in-frame clones, and not every one. The data contain over 15,000 clones, about 88% of them singletons. The TCR comes from a human donor with classical Hodgkin lymphoma. The chain has TRBV5-4 and TRBJ2-1; 12 bases agree with TRBD2. Sequencing was performed on peripheral blood mononuclear cells (PBMCs), taken at baseline. DNA for the CDR3: TGTGCCAGCAGCTTGGGACTAGCGGGGGCTACCTACAATGAGCAGTTCTTC. Its protein product is CASSLGLAGATYNEQFF.